The clone carrying this T cell receptor (beta chain) was recorded once. Its antigen is undetermined. TCRdb's copy holds only in-frame clones and misses some; the assay was immunoSEQ multiplex PCR. The sample has 64,000 or so clones; almost 90% are singletons. The sample belongs to a study of T cells in localized non-small cell lung cancer. General observations from the study: A median approximately 59 of the top 100 tumor clones appeared in adjacent lung. Owing to sequencing of a solitary tumor region, heterogeneity cannot be discounted.

The source is a woman between 40 and 69 years old with stage I lung adenocarcinoma. Here the sequenced sample was peripheral blood, taken before any cancer treatment.

In DNA form, the CDR3 reads TGCACCAGTAGCGAGAATGAGCAGTTCTTC. As protein: CTSSENEQFF. The chain combines TRBV20-1 with TRBJ2-1, with D perhaps TRBD2 (5 bases). This CDR3 region has 10 residues. Germline V gene lookup returns CDR1 DFQATT and CDR2 SNEGSKA (reference sequence).